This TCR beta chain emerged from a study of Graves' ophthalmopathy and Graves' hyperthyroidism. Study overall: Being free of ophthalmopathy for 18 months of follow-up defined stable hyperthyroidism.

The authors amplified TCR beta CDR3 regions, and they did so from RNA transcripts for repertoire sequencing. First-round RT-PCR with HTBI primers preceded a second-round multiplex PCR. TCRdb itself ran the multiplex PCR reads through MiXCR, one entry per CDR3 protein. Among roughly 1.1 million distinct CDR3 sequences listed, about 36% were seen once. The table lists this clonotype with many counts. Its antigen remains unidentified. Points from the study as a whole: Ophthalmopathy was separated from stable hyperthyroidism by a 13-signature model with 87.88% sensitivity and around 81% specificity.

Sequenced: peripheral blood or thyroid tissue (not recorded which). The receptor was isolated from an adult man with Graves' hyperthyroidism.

This CDR3 is CASKQASGNTIYF. In DNA, the CDR3 is TGCGCCAGCAAGCAGGCCTCTGGAAACACCATATATTTT. The V call is TRBV5-1, the J call TRBJ1-3; unclear D gene. The CDR3 sequence is 13 residues long. Germline lookup yields CDR1 SGHRS and CDR2 YFSETQ. V gave up 6 bases and J gave up 0 bases, with 7 bases separating them.